This is a list of T cell receptor beta chains from one sample in a study of molecular identifiers for immune sequencing clone quantification. MiXCR, run by TCRdb on the PCR reads, gives a single entry per CDR3 protein. The sample contains 85,000 to 95,000 distinct CDR3 sequences, 15% to 20% of which appear only once. The sample consisted of naive CD8+ T cells from blood, with Jurkat cell RNA spiked in. Source of these receptors: a human donor in good health. Some libraries in this study had Jurkat cell RNA spiked in. Each CDR3 is given with its conserved first and last residue. A D gene is named only where the DNA matches it firmly.

CDR3aa: CASSVDLAQETQYF
d_gene: .
j_gene: TRBJ2-5
v_gene: TRBV9

CDR3aa: CASIQGATEAFF
d_gene: TRBD1
j_gene: TRBJ1-1
v_gene: TRBV19

CDR3aa: CASSSWGSNQPQHF
d_gene: .
j_gene: TRBJ1-5
v_gene: TRBV27

CDR3aa: CASSQRTGGYEQYF
d_gene: TRBD1
j_gene: TRBJ2-7
v_gene: TRBV5-1

CDR3aa: CASSSQGSYEQYF
d_gene: .
j_gene: TRBJ2-7
v_gene: TRBV11-3

CDR3aa: CASSLGVSDQYF
d_gene: .
j_gene: TRBJ2-7
v_gene: TRBV13

CDR3aa: CASSYTGGLLGEQFF
d_gene: TRBD2
j_gene: TRBJ2-1
v_gene: TRBV6-2/TRBV6-3

CDR3aa: CASSTFPADTQYF
d_gene: .
j_gene: TRBJ2-3
v_gene: TRBV7-6

CDR3aa: CSVESPGPYSVSQETQYF
d_gene: .
j_gene: TRBJ2-5
v_gene: TRBV29-1

CDR3aa: CASNPRLAGGIEDTQYF
d_gene: TRBD2
j_gene: TRBJ2-3
v_gene: TRBV2

CDR3aa: CATGFPGTNTEAFF
d_gene: .
j_gene: TRBJ1-1
v_gene: TRBV28

CDR3aa: CASSLAWPQNTEAFF
d_gene: .
j_gene: TRBJ1-1
v_gene: TRBV7-2

CDR3aa: CSVEGTTGTYEQYF
d_gene: TRBD1
j_gene: TRBJ2-7
v_gene: TRBV29-1

CDR3aa: CSVEDQGHLGTQYF
d_gene: .
j_gene: TRBJ2-3
v_gene: TRBV29-1

CDR3aa: CASSLSSPALAGGEKTQYF
d_gene: TRBD2
j_gene: TRBJ2-5
v_gene: TRBV27

CDR3aa: CASSTGLAGGEQYF
d_gene: TRBD2
j_gene: TRBJ2-7
v_gene: TRBV5-6

CDR3aa: CASSPPLAGGADTQYF
d_gene: TRBD2
j_gene: TRBJ2-3
v_gene: TRBV18

CDR3aa: CASSIEGFRSPLHF
d_gene: .
j_gene: TRBJ1-6
v_gene: TRBV19

CDR3aa: CASSTSGASEQYF
d_gene: .
j_gene: TRBJ2-7
v_gene: TRBV19

CDR3aa: CASSQEQSRYEQYF
d_gene: .
j_gene: TRBJ2-7
v_gene: TRBV14

CDR3aa: CASSQSGTSGSFTDTQYF
d_gene: TRBD2
j_gene: TRBJ2-3
v_gene: TRBV7-3

CDR3aa: CATSGRGEGKDTQYF
d_gene: .
j_gene: TRBJ2-3
v_gene: TRBV24-1

CDR3aa: CASMTGGLNIQYF
d_gene: TRBD1
j_gene: TRBJ2-4
v_gene: TRBV27

CDR3aa: CASSRSSSYPNEQFF
d_gene: .
j_gene: TRBJ2-1
v_gene: TRBV10-2

CDR3aa: CASSTRQGAYEQYF
d_gene: TRBD1
j_gene: TRBJ2-7
v_gene: TRBV27

CDR3aa: CGARDLAGGPFLIQETQYF
d_gene: TRBD2
j_gene: TRBJ2-5
v_gene: TRBV20-1

CDR3aa: CASSPRDRSYEQYF
d_gene: TRBD1
j_gene: TRBJ2-7
v_gene: TRBV7-9

CDR3aa: CASSLLGGKTNTGELFF
d_gene: TRBD2
j_gene: TRBJ2-2
v_gene: TRBV7-9

CDR3aa: CASSQGGEWNSPLHF
d_gene: .
j_gene: TRBJ1-6
v_gene: TRBV4-3

CDR3aa: CASSRTGNPKKLFF
d_gene: .
j_gene: TRBJ1-4
v_gene: TRBV21-1

CDR3aa: CASSSSLYYGYTF
d_gene: .
j_gene: TRBJ1-2
v_gene: TRBV6-2/TRBV6-3

CDR3aa: CASIKWSPSSGSGLETQYF
d_gene: TRBD2
j_gene: TRBJ2-5
v_gene: TRBV2

CDR3aa: CASSLALAGVADTQYF
d_gene: TRBD2
j_gene: TRBJ2-3
v_gene: TRBV5-1

CDR3aa: CASSQDPGTGGAGDTQYF
d_gene: TRBD1
j_gene: TRBJ2-3
v_gene: TRBV28

CDR3aa: CASSLGFYEQYF
d_gene: .
j_gene: TRBJ2-7
v_gene: TRBV7-9

CDR3aa: CASSSRGNTIYF
d_gene: .
j_gene: TRBJ1-3
v_gene: TRBV5-6

CDR3aa: CSARGSREYYEQYF
d_gene: TRBD2
j_gene: TRBJ2-7
v_gene: TRBV20-1

CDR3aa: CASTPTAPNQPQHF
d_gene: .
j_gene: TRBJ1-5
v_gene: TRBV6-2/TRBV6-3

CDR3aa: CASSLARSTDTQYF
d_gene: .
j_gene: TRBJ2-3
v_gene: TRBV14

CDR3aa: CASSLGTGTSGIGEQFF
d_gene: TRBD2
j_gene: TRBJ2-1
v_gene: TRBV7-6

CDR3aa: CASSFNRGGPEAFF
d_gene: TRBD1
j_gene: TRBJ1-1
v_gene: TRBV5-6

CDR3aa: CASSLGGASTDTQYF
d_gene: .
j_gene: TRBJ2-3
v_gene: TRBV5-4

CDR3aa: CASSRMTGPSFYEQYF
d_gene: .
j_gene: TRBJ2-7
v_gene: TRBV6-2/TRBV6-3

CDR3aa: CASSENPGGNQPQHF
d_gene: .
j_gene: TRBJ1-5
v_gene: TRBV6-1